Presented here are 16 T cell receptor beta chains from one specimen sequenced in a study of PD-1 blockade in classical Hodgkin lymphoma. Assay used: immunoSEQ multiplex PCR; TCRdb lists only in-frame clones, some missing. The sample lists roughly 81,000 clones; about 90% were seen once. All patients relapsed after autologous stem cell transplantation, and brentuximab vedotin exposure varied. Source: peripheral blood mononuclear cells (PBMCs), taken before the second cycle of nivolumab. The source of these receptors is a human donor with classical Hodgkin lymphoma.

The rearrangement joins TRBV19 to TRBJ2-1, with 14 bases that match TRBD2. V shed 6 bases and J 1 base; nucleotides not matched to a gene: 11. The CDR3 is 19 residues long. The germline CDR1 and CDR2 sequences are LNHDA and SQIVND (reference sequence). This CDR3 is CASSQQGTSGRWSYNEQFF. The CDR3 DNA sequence: TGTGCCAGTAGCCAGCAAGGGACTAGCGGGAGATGGTCCTACAATGAGCAGTTCTTC.

V usage is TRBV25-1 and J usage is TRBJ2-7, with 9 positions matching TRBD1. The germline CDR1 and CDR2 sequences are MGHDK and SYGVNS. The CDR3 has 12 residues. Unmatched junction bases numbered 6, after V lost 10 bases and J lost 5 bases. The CDR3 nucleotides are TGTGCCACCGAGGGACAGGGAGACGAGCAGTACTTC. Encoded protein: CATEGQGDEQYF.

The J gene is TRBJ2-3, the V gene TRBV11-2, with 7 nucleotides matching TRBD1. V trimming: 4 bases; J trimming: 0 bases; junction bases outside the gene matches: 4. The CDR3 runs 15 residues. Per the germline V gene, CDR1 is SGHAT and CDR2 is FQNNGV. The CDR3 here is CASSSNRGSTDTQYF. The CDR3 DNA sequence: TGTGCCAGCAGCTCCAACAGGGGAAGCACAGATACGCAGTATTTT.

The V gene is TRBV6-5, the J gene TRBJ1-2; D might be TRBD1 (5 bases). CDR3 length: 15 amino acids. V was trimmed by 2 bases and J by 0 bases, leaving 10 bases between them. Germline V gene data show CDR1 as MNHEY and CDR2 as SVGAGI. DNA for the CDR3: TGTGCCAGCAGTTACCGCGGGGCGGCTAACTATGGCTACACCTTC. This codes for CASSYRGAANYGYTF.

V and J are TRBV4-2 and TRBJ2-5, with 12 bases aligning to TRBD2. CDR1 LGHNA and CDR2 YNFKEQ come from the germline V gene. The CDR3 covers 17 residues. Unmatched junction bases numbered 8, after V lost 1 base and J lost 5 bases. CDR3 amino acids: CASSQGSSGRERETQYF. The CDR3 nucleotides are TGTGCCAGCAGCCAAGGATCTAGCGGGAGGGAGCGGGAGACCCAGTACTTC.

This rearrangement joins TRBV5-1 to TRBJ2-7; D may be TRBD1 or TRBD2 (5 bases each). V lost 0 bases to trimming and J lost 7 bases, with 11 bases between them. This CDR3 is 13 amino acids long. Germline V gene lookup returns CDR1 SGHRS and CDR2 YFSETQ. The CDR3 reads CASSLVGPGEQYF. The DNA for the CDR3 is TGCGCCAGCAGCTTGGTGGGACCGGGGGAGCAGTACTTC. Looking up the rest from reference TRBV5-1 and TRBJ2-7 gives the full variable domain: KAGVTQTPRYLIKTRGQQVTLSCSPISGHRSVSWYQQTPGQGLQFLFEYFSETQRNKGNFPGRFSGRQFSNSRSEMNVSTLELGDSALYLCASSLVGPGEQYFGPGTRLTVT.

V is TRBV5-6 and J is TRBJ1-5; 8 bases agree with TRBD1. The germline CDR1 and CDR2 sequences are SGHDT and YYEEEE. Losses at the gene ends were 4 bases for V and 6 bases for J; bases not matched to a gene: 12. This CDR3 has 16 residues. This chain's CDR3 is CASSQYGQGRGQPQHF. The CDR3 DNA follows: TGTGCCAGCAGCCAATATGGACAGGGAAGAGGTCAGCCCCAGCATTTT.

The chain joins TRBV15 to TRBJ2-4; D may be TRBD2 (5 bases). V gave up 0 bases and J gave up 8 bases, with 17 bases separating them. Germline V gene sequence: CDR1 LNHNV, CDR2 YYDKDF (reference sequence). The CDR3 has 16 amino acids. CDR3 loop: CATSRDPGIYMDIQYF. As DNA, the CDR3 is TGTGCCACCAGCAGAGATCCGGGGATTTATATGGACATTCAGTACTTC.

This chain uses TRBV5-4 with TRBJ2-7; the D gene is possibly TRBD2 (6 bases). Germline lookup yields CDR1 SGHNT and CDR2 YYREEE (reference sequence). Trimming pared 5 bases from V and 2 bases from J, leaving 11 bases between. The CDR3 has 13 residues. The CDR3 is CASSHTGAYEQYF. In nucleotides, the CDR3 is TGTGCCAGCAGTCATACGGGGGCCTACGAGCAGTACTTC.

There are a few counts of this clone. The chain recombines TRBV27 with TRBJ2-3; D unclear. The germline gives CDR1 MNHEY, CDR2 SMNVEV (reference sequence). The V gene lost 6 bases and the J gene lost 0 bases, with 13 bases spanning the gap. The CDR3 totals 15 residues. The CDR3 is CASRSTRSSTDTQYF. The CDR3 bases are TGTGCCAGCAGATCTACAAGATCTAGCACAGATACGCAGTATTTT.

V gene TRBV5-6 combines with J gene TRBJ1-1; TRBD1 agrees at 7 bases. CDR1 and CDR2 from the germline V gene are SGHDT and YYEEEE. The CDR3 covers 14 residues. The ends lost 3 bases at V and 1 base at J; junction bases unmatched: 3. The CDR3 spells CASSWGQPNTEAFF. CDR3 sequence (DNA): TGTGCCAGCAGCTGGGGACAGCCGAACACTGAAGCTTTCTTT.

The J gene is TRBJ2-7, the V gene TRBV23-1, with 9 positions matching TRBD1. TRBV23-1 counts as an open reading frame of uncertain function. Germline trimming cut 4 bases from V and 4 bases from J; bases unmatched to any gene: 5. The CDR3 covers 14 residues. In DNA, the CDR3 is TGCGCCAGCAGTCCCGGGACAGGGATATACGAGCAGTACTTC. Its protein product is CASSPGTGIYEQYF.

The chain couples TRBV5-1 to TRBJ1-6; D ambiguous. The V end lost 0 bases, the J end lost 5 bases, and 6 bases lay between the germline ends. The CDR3 runs 14 residues. The germline gives CDR1 SGHRS, CDR2 YFSETQ. DNA for the CDR3: TGCGCCAGCAGCTTGGGCGAGGATAATTCACCCCTCCACTTT. This codes for CASSLGEDNSPLHF.

This chain uses TRBV7-8 with TRBJ1-2; 11 positions match TRBD1. The CDR3 is 18 amino acids. The J segment lost 5 bases and the V segment lost 1 base, leaving 12 bases of the junction unmatched. Germline V CDR1 and CDR2: SGHVS, FQNEAQ. The DNA of the CDR3 is TGTGCCAGCAGCTTAGTTTTGTTCCCGGGACAGGGGGATTATGGCTACACCTTC. Protein product: CASSLVLFPGQGDYGYTF.

The genes are TRBV5-8 and TRBJ2-7; no definite D call. Trimming removed 0 bases at V and 2 bases at J, with 9 bases between. The germline gives CDR1 SGHTS, CDR2 YDEGEE. The CDR3 contains 14 residues. Written as DNA, the CDR3 is TGTGCCAGCAGCTTGGTTGGGGTAACCTACGAGCAGTACTTC. Amino acids: CASSLVGVTYEQYF.

The chain joins TRBV18 to TRBJ2-7; D possibly corresponds to TRBD1 (5 bases). Germline CDR1 is KGHSH and CDR2 is LQKENI. The CDR3 contains 13 residues. V lost 6 bases and J 2 bases, leaving 11 bases between the germline ends. CDR3 residues: CASSRQTTYEQYF. The CDR3 coding sequence is TGTGCCAGCTCGAGACAGACCACCTACGAGCAGTACTTC.